The entry that follows covers one TCR beta chain sequence. The authors' processing: Out-of-frame sequences were removed, leaving a few million distinct TCRbeta sequences. Measured with immunoSEQ multiplex PCR; TCRdb has only the in-frame clones, and not every one. From that table come the V and J calls and clone size; the DNA was used to work out D and trimming. The sample records over 75,000 clones, 75% to 85% being singletons. This CDR3 contains 12 residues. V was clipped by 2 bases and J by 2 bases, with 3 bases between them. CDR1 is LGHNA and CDR2 is YSLEER in the germline V gene. The entry originates in a study of memory CD4+ T cells and cytomegalovirus serostatus. Study in general: Of the healthy Belgian adults, several were CMV seropositive and 24 seronegative.

The sort gate was single viable CD3+CD4+CD8-CD45RO+ cells for memory CD4+ T cells. Donors' CMV status reflects serum IgG against pp150, pp28, p38, p52. J is TRBJ1-2 and V is TRBV4-3; no firm D call. Sequencing used memory CD4+ T cells from blood. The clonotype was recovered from an adult in good health and CMV-seropositive. The CDR3 DNA sequence: TGCGCCAGCAGCCAATCCAACTATGGCTACACCTTC. Translating gives CASSQSNYGYTF.